This T cell receptor (beta chain) was identified during a study of T-cell reconstitution after alpha-beta-depleted transplantation in children. Unique molecular identifiers were incorporated when the TCRbeta library was constructed. TCRdb independently ran MiXCR on the PCR reads; one entry per CDR3 protein. Here the sample spans 500,000 or so distinct CDR3 sequences, 9.5% to 12% being singletons. Trimming took 3 bases from V and 0 from J; bases not matched to a gene: 6. Germline CDR1 reads DFQATT; CDR2 reads SNEGSKA (reference sequence). The CDR3 length is 15 residues. Findings of the study overall: Several hundred graft clones that had expanded were reportedly the source of alpha-beta T cells about two months after transplant.

This clonotype was seen only a few times. Its specificity is unknown. The gene calls are TRBV20-1 and TRBJ2-7; 9 bases match TRBD1. This clonotype originated in a female patient between 2 and 15 years old who had a stem cell transplant for aplastic anemia, so the T cells may come from the graft donor. This sample comprised PBMCs, mostly from graft donor cells, obtained 180 days after TCRalphabeta/CD19-depleted stem cell transplant. DNA for the CDR3: TGCAGTGCTAGTACCGGGACAGGGATCTCCTACGAGCAGTACTTC. It translates to CSASTGTGISYEQYF.